This T cell receptor beta chain was recovered during a study of T cell repertoires in cytomegalovirus infection. Study context: Based on public TCR beta signatures, there were indications of CMV infection and of a matching HLA type. Broader study findings: The study found HLA-C-restricted CMV-specific TCR beta clonotypes dominating the ex vivo response. Identification of carriers of CMV plus the relevant HLA was achieved through cumulative public TCR beta family frequency.

This clonotype was detected many times. What it binds is not known. Germline-derived CDR1 and CDR2 are LNHNV and YYDKDF (reference sequence). J was trimmed by 0 bases and V by 5 bases; bases with no gene match: 5. This CDR3 comprises 15 residues. Each CDR3 protein is one row after TCRdb ran MiXCR on the reads. The sample lists about 490,000 distinct CDR3 sequences; 16% were seen once. This clonotype was sampled from a human donor in good health (CMV status not recorded). Some clones in this sample may be carry-over from other donors' samples. The chain couples TRBV15 to TRBJ1-1; 8 nucleotides agree with TRBD1. The sample was CD8+ T cells from PBMCs. CDR3 region: CATSRDRGVNTEAFF. The CDR3 region has the DNA TGTGCCACCAGCCGCGACAGGGGAGTGAACACTGAAGCTTTCTTT.